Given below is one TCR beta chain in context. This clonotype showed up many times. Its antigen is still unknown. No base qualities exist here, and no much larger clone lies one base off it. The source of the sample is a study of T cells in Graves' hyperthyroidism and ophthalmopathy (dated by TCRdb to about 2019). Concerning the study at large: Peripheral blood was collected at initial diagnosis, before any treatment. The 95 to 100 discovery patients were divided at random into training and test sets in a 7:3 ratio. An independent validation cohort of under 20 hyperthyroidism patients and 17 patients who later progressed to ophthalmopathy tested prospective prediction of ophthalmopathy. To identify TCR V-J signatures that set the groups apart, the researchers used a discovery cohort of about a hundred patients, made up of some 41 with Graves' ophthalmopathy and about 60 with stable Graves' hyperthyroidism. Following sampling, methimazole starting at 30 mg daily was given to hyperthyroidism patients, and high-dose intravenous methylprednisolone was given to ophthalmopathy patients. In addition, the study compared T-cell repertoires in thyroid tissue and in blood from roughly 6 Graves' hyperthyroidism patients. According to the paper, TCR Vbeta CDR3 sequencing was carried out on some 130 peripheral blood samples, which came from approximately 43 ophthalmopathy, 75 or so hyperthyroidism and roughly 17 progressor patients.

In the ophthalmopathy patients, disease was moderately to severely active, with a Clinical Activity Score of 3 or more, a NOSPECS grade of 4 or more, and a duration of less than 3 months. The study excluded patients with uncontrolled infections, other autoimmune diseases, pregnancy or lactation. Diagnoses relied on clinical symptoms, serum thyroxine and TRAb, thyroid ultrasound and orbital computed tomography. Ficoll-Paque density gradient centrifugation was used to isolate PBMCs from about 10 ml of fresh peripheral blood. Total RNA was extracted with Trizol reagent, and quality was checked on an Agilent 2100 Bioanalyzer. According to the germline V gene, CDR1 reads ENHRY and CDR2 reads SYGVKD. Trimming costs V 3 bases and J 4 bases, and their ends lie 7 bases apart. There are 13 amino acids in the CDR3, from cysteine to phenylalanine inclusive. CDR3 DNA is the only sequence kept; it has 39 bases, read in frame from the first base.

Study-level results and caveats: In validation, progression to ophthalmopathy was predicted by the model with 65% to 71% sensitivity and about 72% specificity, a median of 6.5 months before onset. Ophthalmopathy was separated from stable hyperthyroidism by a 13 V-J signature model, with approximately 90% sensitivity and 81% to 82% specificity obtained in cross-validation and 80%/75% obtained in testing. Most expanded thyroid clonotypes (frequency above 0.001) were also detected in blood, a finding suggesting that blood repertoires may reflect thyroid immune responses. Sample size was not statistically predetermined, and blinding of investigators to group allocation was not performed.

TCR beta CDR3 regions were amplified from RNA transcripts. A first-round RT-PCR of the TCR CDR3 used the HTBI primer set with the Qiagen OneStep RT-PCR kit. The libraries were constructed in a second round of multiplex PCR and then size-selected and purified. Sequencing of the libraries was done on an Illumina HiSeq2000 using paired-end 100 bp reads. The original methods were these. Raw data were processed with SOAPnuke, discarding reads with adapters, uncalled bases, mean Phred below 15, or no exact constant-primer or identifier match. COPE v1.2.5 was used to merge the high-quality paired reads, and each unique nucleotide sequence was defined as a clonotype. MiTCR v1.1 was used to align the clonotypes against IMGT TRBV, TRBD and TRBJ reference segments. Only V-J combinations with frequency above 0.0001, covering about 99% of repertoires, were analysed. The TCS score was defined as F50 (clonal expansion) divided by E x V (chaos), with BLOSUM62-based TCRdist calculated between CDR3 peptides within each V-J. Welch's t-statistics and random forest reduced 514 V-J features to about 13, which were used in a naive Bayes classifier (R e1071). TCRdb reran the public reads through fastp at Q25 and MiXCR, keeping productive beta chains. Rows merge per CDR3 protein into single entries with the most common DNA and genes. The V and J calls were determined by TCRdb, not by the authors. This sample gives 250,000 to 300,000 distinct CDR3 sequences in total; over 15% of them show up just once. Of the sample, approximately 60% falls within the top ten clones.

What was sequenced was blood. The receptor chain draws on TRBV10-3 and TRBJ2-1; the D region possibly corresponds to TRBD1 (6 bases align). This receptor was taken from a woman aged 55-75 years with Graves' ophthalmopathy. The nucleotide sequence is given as TGTGCCATCAGTGATGGGACATACAATGAGCAGTTCTTC. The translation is CAISDGTYNEQFF.